One sample yielded the 21 T cell receptor beta chains listed below, sequenced in a study of T cell repertoires in cytomegalovirus infection. TCRdb called the reads again in MiXCR, with one record for every CDR3 protein. The sample lists over 50,000 distinct CDR3 sequences, around 20% occurring once. Their specific antigens are unknown. The sample here was CD8+ T cells from cultured PBMCs, taken from culture after CMV antigen stimulation. These receptors were collected from a human donor in good health (CMV status not recorded). Some clones in this sample may be carry-over from other donors' samples.

This clonotype was counted at least ten times. This chain joins TRBV4-2 and TRBJ1-1; tentative D call: TRBD1 (5 bases). CDR1 and CDR2 (germline): LGHNA, YNFKEQ. V shed 4 bases and J shed 4 bases, with 13 bases lying between them. This CDR3 contains 14 residues. The CDR3 region has the DNA TGTGCCAGCAGCCCCCGTAGGGGCGGCACTGAAGCTTTCTTT. The encoded protein is CASSPRRGGTEAFF.

This clonotype showed up just a few times. This chain uses TRBV5-4 with TRBJ2-1; 7 nucleotides align to TRBD1. V gave up 8 bases and J gave up 5 bases; unmatched junction bases: 4. CDR1 and CDR2 from the germline V gene are SGHNT and YYREEE (reference sequence). CDR3 length: 12 residues. The CDR3 protein is CARKDRHNEQFF. CDR3 nucleotides: TGTGCCAGGAAGGACAGGCACAATGAGCAGTTCTTC.

This clonotype was counted a few times. This sequence joins TRBV4-1 and TRBJ2-1; no clear D. Germline CDR1 and CDR2: MGHRA and YSYEKL. The germline V and J ends were trimmed by 0 bases and 5 bases, with 17 bases remaining between them. The CDR3 totals 17 residues. CDR3 nucleotide sequence: TGCGCCAGCAGCCAAGAATGGACGTCAGTTATTGACAATGAGCAGTTCTTC. This encodes CASSQEWTSVIDNEQFF.

This chain joins TRBV7-9 and TRBJ2-5; perhaps TRBD2 as D (5 bases). This CDR3 region has 16 residues. V was clipped by 5 bases and J by 9 bases, with 25 bases between them. CDR1 is SEHNR and CDR2 is FQNEAQ in the germline V gene (reference sequence). The CDR3 is CASSGMTEGFRQAQYF. In DNA form, the CDR3 reads TGTGCCAGCAGCGGTATGACCGAGGGTTTTCGGCAGGCCCAGTACTTC.

The chain carries TRBV13 and TRBJ2-3; TRBD2 is a possible D gene (7 bases). CDR1 is PRHDT, CDR2 FYEKMQ, per germline (reference sequence). Trimming shortened V by 7 bases and J by 2 bases, and 13 bases separated the two germline ends. This CDR3 contains 14 residues. This chain's CDR3 is CASIRGGLTDTQYF. The CDR3, as DNA: TGTGCCAGCATAAGGGGGGGCCTCACAGATACGCAGTATTTT.

The V call is TRBV27, the J call TRBJ2-3; D remains unclear. This CDR3 contains 16 residues. V was cut by 1 base and J by 4 bases, with 15 bases left in between. CDR1 is MNHEY, CDR2 SMNVEV, per germline (reference sequence). CDR3 in DNA: TGTGCCAGCAGTTTATTCAAGGGAACGGTCCCAGATACGCAGTATTTT. As protein: CASSLFKGTVPDTQYF.

The chain carries TRBV6-2 or TRBV6-3 and TRBJ2-1; 7 bases agree with TRBD1. The CDR3 has 13 amino acids. V shed 6 bases, J shed 8 bases, and the junction held 7 bases outside the gene matches. Germline lookup yields CDR1 MNHEY and CDR2 SVGEGT. The CDR3: CASSDRVRDEQFF. CDR3 bases: TGTGCCAGCAGCGACAGGGTTAGGGATGAGCAGTTCTTC.

This clonotype appeared once. V is TRBV29-1 and J is TRBJ2-3; D is uncertain. From germline, CDR1 is SQVTM and CDR2 ANQGSEA. Between the trimmed V and J ends, which lost 3 bases and 6 bases, there was a span of 13 bases. The CDR3 is 13 amino acids. The CDR3 protein is CSVEAPGLDTQYF. CDR3 coding DNA: TGCAGCGTTGAGGCCCCCGGCCTGGATACGCAGTATTTT.

The table lists this clonotype with a few counts. This chain uses TRBV11-2 with TRBJ1-3; TRBD1 agrees at 9 bases. Germline V CDR1 and CDR2: SGHAT, FQNNGV. The CDR3 is 16 amino acids. V shed 0 bases, J shed 8 bases, and the junction held 8 bases outside the gene matches. The CDR3 nucleotides read TGTGCCAGCAGCTTAGATCTCACAGGGGGCAAGGACACCATATATTTT. It encodes CASSLDLTGGKDTIYF.

The gene calls are TRBV7-2 and TRBJ1-5, with D unresolved. V dropped 4 bases and J dropped 1 base, with 8 bases sitting between them. This CDR3 has 14 amino acids. CDR1 and CDR2 from the germline V gene are SGHTA and FQGNSA. CDR3 sequence reads: CASSWGGSNQPQHF. The CDR3, as DNA: TGTGCCAGCAGCTGGGGAGGAAGCAATCAGCCCCAGCATTTT.

The chain is built from TRBV5-4 and TRBJ1-1; 7 bases match TRBD1. From germline, CDR1 is SGHNT and CDR2 YYREEE (reference sequence). With 4 bases clipped from V and 8 bases from J, the junction kept 11 bases outside the gene matches. The CDR3 totals 14 residues. For the CDR3, the DNA is TGTGCCAGCAGCCGGGACAGCCTGGGAGTAGAAGCTTTCTTT. It is translated as CASSRDSLGVEAFF.

This clonotype appeared many times. The chain couples TRBV7-2 to TRBJ2-1, with a possible D match to TRBD1 (6 bases). Trimming stripped 4 bases from V and 0 bases from J, with 16 bases between. Germline V lookup: CDR1 SGHTA, CDR2 FQGNSA. The CDR3 extends over 17 amino acids. CDR3: CASSSKGGASSYNEQFF. CDR3 in DNA: TGTGCCAGCAGCTCGAAAGGGGGTGCTAGCTCCTACAATGAGCAGTTCTTC. Full variable domain (outside the CDR3, taken from reference TRBV7-2 and TRBJ2-1): GAGVSQSPSNKVTEKGKDVELRCDPISGHTALYWYRQSLGQGLEFLIYFQGNSAPDKSGLPSDRFSAERTGGSVSTLTIQRTQQEDSAVYLCASSSKGGASSYNEQFFGPGTRLTVL.

The chain carries TRBV19 and TRBJ2-2; TRBD1 agrees at 7 bases. The CDR3 extends over 18 amino acids. Germline V gene data show CDR1 as LNHDA and CDR2 as SQIVND (reference sequence). V lost 9 bases, J lost 2 bases, and 18 bases stayed unmatched. The CDR3 reads CASQGVHSPLINTGELFF. DNA for the CDR3: TGTGCCAGCCAGGGGGTCCATTCCCCCTTAATAAACACCGGGGAGCTGTTTTTT. The complete variable domain, with remaining parts taken from reference TRBV19 and TRBJ2-2, reads DGGITQSPKYLFRKEGQNVTLSCEQNLNHDAMYWYRQDPGQGLRLIYYSQIVNDFQKGDIAEGYSVSREKKESFPLTVTSAQKNPTAFYLCASQGVHSPLINTGELFFGEGSRLTVL.

This sequence joins TRBV4-1 and TRBJ1-2; no definite D call. The germline CDR1 and CDR2 sequences are MGHRA and YSYEKL. With 0 bases removed from V and 7 bases from J, the gap between germline ends came to 6 bases. The CDR3 consists of 12 residues. The CDR3 DNA is TGCGCCAGCAGCCAAGACAGAAGTGGCTACACCTTC. This encodes CASSQDRSGYTF.

This clonotype was seen only a few times. V is TRBV5-4 and J is TRBJ2-2; 9 bases are a match to TRBD2. The germline V gene has CDR1 SGHNT and CDR2 YYREEE (reference sequence). There are 15 residues in the CDR3. V was pared by 4 bases and J by 2 bases, with 3 bases of the junction left unmatched. The CDR3 protein is CASSRLAENTGELFF. CDR3 nucleotide sequence: TGTGCCAGCAGCCGACTAGCGGAAAACACCGGGGAGCTGTTTTTT.

The chain carries TRBV7-9 and TRBJ2-5, with D hard to call. V was trimmed by 2 bases and J by 2 bases, leaving 6 bases between them. The CDR3 is made up of 13 amino acids. Germline CDR1 is SEHNR and CDR2 is FQNEAQ (reference sequence). CDR3 amino acids: CASSLPGQETQYF. DNA for the CDR3: TGTGCCAGCAGCTTACCAGGTCAAGAGACCCAGTACTTC.

This clonotype was counted at least ten times. This sequence joins TRBV7-9 and TRBJ2-1; TRBD1 or TRBD2 may be the D gene (5 bases each). Germline V gene sequence: CDR1 SEHNR, CDR2 FQNEAQ (reference sequence). With 0 bases removed from V and 6 bases from J, the gap between germline ends came to 12 bases. The CDR3 loop spans 15 amino acids. As DNA, the CDR3 is TGTGCCAGCAGCTTAGCCCCAGGGAGCCGCAATGAGCAGTTCTTC. It encodes CASSLAPGSRNEQFF.

This clonotype was observed a few times. The conserved phenylalanine or tryptophan is not found at the CDR3 terminus, so this likely reflects a read error. The chain recombines TRBV7-9 with TRBJ2-5, with D maybe TRBD2 (5 bases). The germline V gene has CDR1 SEHNR and CDR2 FQNEAQ (reference sequence). This CDR3 region has 15 residues. Deletions cut 1 base from V and 7 bases from J, with 16 bases between. The CDR3 coding sequence is TGTGCCAGCAGCTTAGGTGCGAGGGAGTGGGGGACCCAGTACCTC. Translation gives CASSLGAREWGTQYL.

As regards this clonotype: This may be a read error: a much more frequent sequence differs by one nucleotide. V gene TRBV7-9 combines with J gene TRBJ1-2, with unresolved D. Germline V lookup: CDR1 SEHNR, CDR2 FQNEAQ (reference sequence). Deletions cut 0 bases from V and 0 bases from J, with 11 bases between. This CDR3 region has 16 residues. The CDR3 spells CASSLADEQTNYGYTF. In DNA, the CDR3 is TGTGCCAGCAGCTTAGCGGACGAGCAAACTAACTATGGCTACACCTTC.

V usage is TRBV27 and J usage is TRBJ2-5, with 8 bases aligning to TRBD2. The CDR3 loop spans 15 amino acids. CDR1 and CDR2 (germline): MNHEY, SMNVEV (reference sequence). V lost 2 bases, J lost 5 bases, and 7 bases stayed unmatched. The CDR3 DNA is TGTGCCAGCAGTTTAACGGGGGGGCCGCTGGAGACCCAGTACTTC. Translating it yields CASSLTGGPLETQYF.

CDR3 nucleotides: TGCAGTGCTAGAGGGGAAACCTTCCGTGAGCAGTTCTTC. The encoded protein is CSARGETFREQFF. The chain employs TRBV20-1 and TRBJ2-1; D not certain. This CDR3 comprises 13 residues. CDR1 is DFQATT, CDR2 SNEGSKA, per germline (reference sequence). V was cut by 1 base and J by 9 bases, with 13 bases left in between.